The rows below give T cell receptor beta chains drawn from one sample of a study of CD8 T cells in Susac syndrome. MiXCR, run by TCRdb on the immunoSEQ multiplex PCR reads, gives a single entry per CDR3 protein. The profile shows about 120,000 distinct CDR3 sequences, roughly 92% of them singletons. Input material: CD4+ T cells from PBMCs. The receptors originated from a human donor in good health. The CDR3 runs from the conserved cysteine through the conserved F or W. The D gene is left open where the match is weak. Clone size appears in some rows only: once, few, many, or a class for an expanded clone.

D gene	J gene	clone size	V gene	CDR3 DNA	CDR3 protein
TRBD1	TRBJ2-2	once	TRBV7-9	TGTGCCAGCAGCACCTACAGGGGGGCCGGGGAGCTGTTTTTT	CASSTYRGAGELFF
TRBD2	TRBJ2-3	.	TRBV6-2/TRBV6-3	TGTGCCAGCAGCATTGAGCGGGATCCCACAGATACGCAGTATTTT	CASSIERDPTDTQYF
.	TRBJ1-1	once	TRBV6-5	TGTGCCAGCAGTTACTCGAGTGGGGTAGGGGGTACTGAAGCTTTCTTT	CASSYSSGVGGTEAFF
.	TRBJ2-2	.	TRBV5-4	TGTGCCAGCAGCTTTGGAGCGGCGGGGGCGACAGAGAAGCTGTTTTTT	CASSFGAAGATEKLFF
.	TRBJ1-1	.	TRBV12-3/TRBV12-4	TGTGCCAGCAGTTTGGGTGTATACACTGAAGCTTTCTTT	CASSLGVYTEAFF
TRBD1	TRBJ2-7	.	TRBV20-1	TGCAGTGCTATTCCAGGGGGAACCTACGAGCAGTACTTC	CSAIPGGTYEQYF
.	TRBJ2-3	.	TRBV4-1	TGCGCCAGCAGCCAAGATCGTGCTAGCGCCACAGATACGCAGTATTTT	CASSQDRASATDTQYF
TRBD2	TRBJ2-1	.	TRBV3-1	TGTGCCAGCAGCCACCACAGCGGGAGGACCTACAATGAGCAGTTCTTC	CASSHHSGRTYNEQFF
TRBD1	TRBJ2-2	once	TRBV2	TGTGCCAGCAGTGAAGGAAGACAGGGGAAATCCGGGGAGCTGTTTTTT	CASSEGRQGKSGELFF
TRBD1	TRBJ1-2	.	TRBV7-2	TGTGCCAGCAGCTTAAGGACGACAGGGAAGGGGTATGGCTACACCTTC	CASSLRTTGKGYGYTF
.	TRBJ2-1	.	TRBV7-9	TGTGCCAGCAGCCCCGATACGGGAACAGGGTATGAGCAGTTCTTC	CASSPDTGTGYEQFF
TRBD2	TRBJ2-2	.	TRBV24-1	TGTGCCAGCGGGACTAGCCAGGGATCGAACACCGGGGAGCTGTTTTTT	CASGTSQGSNTGELFF
TRBD2	TRBJ2-3	.	TRBV16	TGTGCCAGCAGCCAAAAGGGTAGCGGGAGAGCGGATACGCAGTATTTT	CASSQKGSGRADTQYF
.	TRBJ1-4	.	TRBV2	TGTGCCAGCAGACCTATGGGGATCCCTAATGAAAAACTGTTTTTT	CASRPMGIPNEKLFF
.	TRBJ2-2	.	TRBV11-2	TGTGCCAGCAGCTTAGATTTGGACACCGGGGAGCTGTTTTTT	CASSLDLDTGELFF
TRBD1	TRBJ1-1	.	TRBV7-9	TGTGCCAGCAGCCCCGGGACAGCAAAGAACACTGAAGCTTTCTTT	CASSPGTAKNTEAFF
.	TRBJ2-7	.	TRBV10-3	TGTGCCATCAGTGAGTCGGGCAGGGAGAGTTACGAGCAGTACTTC	CAISESGRESYEQYF
.	TRBJ1-5	.	TRBV15	TGTGCCACCAGCAGAGATGGGGATCAGCCCCAGCATTTT	CATSRDGDQPQHF
TRBD2	TRBJ2-7	.	TRBV5-1	TGCGCCAGCAGCTTGCACGGGAGCGGGACGGGGGGAGAGCAGTACTTC	CASSLHGSGTGGEQYF
.	TRBJ2-2	few	TRBV12-3/TRBV12-4	TGTGCCAGCAGTCAGGGGCGGAACACCGGGGAGCTGTTTTTT	CASSQGRNTGELFF
TRBD1	TRBJ1-2	.	TRBV5-1	TGCGCCAGCAGCCCGGGGACAGGGGGTGGCTATGGCTACACCTTC	CASSPGTGGGYGYTF
TRBD2	TRBJ2-5	.	TRBV28	TGTGCCAGCAGTTCCCAACTAGCGGGAGTGGAGACCCAGTACTTC	CASSSQLAGVETQYF
.	TRBJ1-5	.	TRBV20-1	TGCAGTGCTATTGGCGTATGGAATCAGCCCCAGCATTTT	CSAIGVWNQPQHF
.	TRBJ2-2	.	TRBV2	TGTGCCAGCAACGTCCGACTGGTAAACACCGGGGAGCTGTTTTTT	CASNVRLVNTGELFF
TRBD1	TRBJ2-5	once	TRBV24-1	TGTGCCACCAGTGATCCGTCGGACAGGGAAGAGACCCAGTACTTC	CATSDPSDREETQYF
TRBD2	TRBJ2-1	.	TRBV30	TGTGCCTGGAGAACTAGCGGGAGTGGGAATGAGCAGTTCTTC	CAWRTSGSGNEQFF
TRBD1	TRBJ1-3	few	TRBV15	TGTGCCACCAGCAACGACAGGGTGAAAGGAAACACCATATATTTT	CATSNDRVKGNTIYF
TRBD1	TRBJ1-3	.	TRBV29-1	TGCAGCGGTGTGACAGGGGGAAACACCATATATTTT	CSGVTGGNTIYF
.	TRBJ2-7	.	TRBV30	TGTGCCTGGAGTTCGGACAGTATGGGCGAGCAGTACTTC	CAWSSDSMGEQYF
TRBD1	TRBJ2-1	.	TRBV5-1	TGCGCCAGCAGCGTCTGGGACAGTTACAATGAGCAGTTCTTC	CASSVWDSYNEQFF